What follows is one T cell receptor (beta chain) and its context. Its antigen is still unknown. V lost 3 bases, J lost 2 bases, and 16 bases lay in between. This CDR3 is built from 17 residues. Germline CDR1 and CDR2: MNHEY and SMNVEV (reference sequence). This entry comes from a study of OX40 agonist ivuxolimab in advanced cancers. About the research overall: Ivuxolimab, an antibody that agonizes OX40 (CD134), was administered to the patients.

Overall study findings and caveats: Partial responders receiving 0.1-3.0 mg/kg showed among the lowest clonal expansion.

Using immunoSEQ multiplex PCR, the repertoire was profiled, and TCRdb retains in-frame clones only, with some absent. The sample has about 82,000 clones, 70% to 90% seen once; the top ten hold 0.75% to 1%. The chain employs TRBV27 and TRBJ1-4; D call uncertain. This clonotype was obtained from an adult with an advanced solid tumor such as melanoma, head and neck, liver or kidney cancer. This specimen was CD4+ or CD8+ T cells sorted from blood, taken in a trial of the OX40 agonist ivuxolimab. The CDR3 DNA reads TGTGCCAGCAGTTTGTTGGACCCAAGAAGGACTAATGAAAAACTGTTTTTT. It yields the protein CASSLLDPRRTNEKLFF.